The text below deals with one TCR beta chain. Other DNA sequences in the same sample also yield this CDR3. This entry belongs to a study of shared clonotypes between healthy human individuals. Both subsets, CD45RA+ naive and CD45RA-negative memory, were split from the CD4+ cells. Assay: immunoSEQ multiplex PCR; the TCRdb copy retains only in-frame clones and omits some. The sample has roughly 2.2 million clones, approximately 95% seen once. The CDR3 extends over 14 amino acids. Trimming shortened V by 3 bases and J by 0 bases, and 10 bases separated the two germline ends. Germline CDR1 SGHRS, CDR2 YFSETQ.

The sequence was obtained from a man between 18 and 29 years old in good health. Some clones in this sample may be carry-over from other donors' samples. The specimen was naive CD4+ T cells from PBMCs. Subset of the sample: CD45RA+ positively selected. The rearrangement uses TRBV5-1 and TRBJ2-7; TRBD2 is a possible D gene (5 bases). The CDR3 bases are TGCGCCAGCAGCTACAGCGGTAGCTCCTACGAGCAGTACTTC. This encodes CASSYSGSSYEQYF. The whole variable domain, filled in from reference TRBV5-1 and TRBJ2-7, reads KAGVTQTPRYLIKTRGQQVTLSCSPISGHRSVSWYQQTPGQGLQFLFEYFSETQRNKGNFPGRFSGRQFSNSRSEMNVSTLELGDSALYLCASSYSGSSYEQYFGPGTRLTVT.